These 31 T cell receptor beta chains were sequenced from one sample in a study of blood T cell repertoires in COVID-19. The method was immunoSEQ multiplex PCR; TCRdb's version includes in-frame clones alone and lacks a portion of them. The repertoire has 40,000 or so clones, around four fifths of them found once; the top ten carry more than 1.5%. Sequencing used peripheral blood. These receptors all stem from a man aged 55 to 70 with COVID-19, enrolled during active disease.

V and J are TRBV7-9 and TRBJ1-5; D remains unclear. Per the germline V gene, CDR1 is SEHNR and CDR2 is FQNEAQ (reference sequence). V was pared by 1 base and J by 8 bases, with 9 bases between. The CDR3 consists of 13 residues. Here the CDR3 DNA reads TGTGCCAGCAGCTTAGGGGCCGGGGAGCCCCAGCATTTT. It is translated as CASSLGAGEPQHF. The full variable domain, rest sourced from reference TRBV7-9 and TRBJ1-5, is DTGVSQNPRHKITKRGQNVTFRCDPISEHNRLYWYRQTLGQGPEFLTYFQNEAQLEKSRLLSDRFSAERPKGSFSTLEIQRTEQGDSAMYLCASSLGAGEPQHFGDGTRLSIL.

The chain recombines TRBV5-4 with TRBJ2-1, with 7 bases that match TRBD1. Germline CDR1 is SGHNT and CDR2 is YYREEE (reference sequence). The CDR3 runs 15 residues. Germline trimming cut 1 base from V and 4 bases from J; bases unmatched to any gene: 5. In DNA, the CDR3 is TGTGCCAGCAGCTTGCAGGGGGTGGGGTACAATGAGCAGTTCTTC. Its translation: CASSLQGVGYNEQFF.

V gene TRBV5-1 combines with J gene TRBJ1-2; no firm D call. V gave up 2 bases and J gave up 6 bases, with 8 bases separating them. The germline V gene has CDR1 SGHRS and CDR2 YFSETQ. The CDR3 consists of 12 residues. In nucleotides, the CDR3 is TGCGCCAGCAGCTTTTCGGGAGATGGCTACACCTTC. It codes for CASSFSGDGYTF.

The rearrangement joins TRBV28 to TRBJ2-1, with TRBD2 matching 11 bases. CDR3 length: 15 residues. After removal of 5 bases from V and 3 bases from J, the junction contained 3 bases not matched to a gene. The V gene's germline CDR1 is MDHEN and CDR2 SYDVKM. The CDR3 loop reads CASSLGLAVYNEQFF. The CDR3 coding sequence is TGTGCCAGCAGTCTGGGACTAGCGGTCTACAATGAGCAGTTCTTC.

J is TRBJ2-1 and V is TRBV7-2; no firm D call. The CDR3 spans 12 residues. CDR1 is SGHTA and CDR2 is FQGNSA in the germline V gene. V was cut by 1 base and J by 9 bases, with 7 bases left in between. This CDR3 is CASSLVRVEQFF. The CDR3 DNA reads TGTGCCAGCAGCTTAGTACGGGTTGAGCAGTTCTTC. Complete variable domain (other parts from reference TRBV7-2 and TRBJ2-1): GAGVSQSPSNKVTEKGKDVELRCDPISGHTALYWYRQSLGQGLEFLIYFQGNSAPDKSGLPSDRFSAERTGGSVSTLTIQRTQQEDSAVYLCASSLVRVEQFFGPGTRLTVL.

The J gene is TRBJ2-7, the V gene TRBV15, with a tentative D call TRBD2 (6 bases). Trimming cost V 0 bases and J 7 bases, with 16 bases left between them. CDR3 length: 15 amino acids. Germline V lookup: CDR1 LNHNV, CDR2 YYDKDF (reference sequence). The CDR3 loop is CATSRDKEGVREQYF. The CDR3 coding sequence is TGTGCCACCAGCAGAGATAAGGAGGGAGTAAGGGAGCAGTACTTC. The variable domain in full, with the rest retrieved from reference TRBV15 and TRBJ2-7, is DAMVIQNPRYQVTQFGKPVTLSCSQTLNHNVMYWYQQKSSQAPKLLFHYYDKDFNNEADTPDNFQSRRPNTSFCFLDIRSPGLGDTAMYLCATSRDKEGVREQYFGPGTRLTVT.

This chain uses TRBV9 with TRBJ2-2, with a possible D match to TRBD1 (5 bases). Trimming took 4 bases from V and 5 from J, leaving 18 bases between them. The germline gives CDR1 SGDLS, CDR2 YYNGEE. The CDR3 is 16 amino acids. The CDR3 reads CASSPRAGSQTGELFF. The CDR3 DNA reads TGTGCCAGCAGCCCCCGGGCAGGGTCACAGACCGGGGAGCTGTTTTTT.

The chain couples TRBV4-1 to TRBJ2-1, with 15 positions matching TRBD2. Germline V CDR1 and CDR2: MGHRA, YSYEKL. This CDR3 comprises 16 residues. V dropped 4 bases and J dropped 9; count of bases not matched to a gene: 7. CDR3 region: CASSRGLAGGSGEQFF. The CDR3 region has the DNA TGCGCCAGCAGCCGGGGACTAGCGGGAGGTTCCGGTGAGCAGTTCTTC.

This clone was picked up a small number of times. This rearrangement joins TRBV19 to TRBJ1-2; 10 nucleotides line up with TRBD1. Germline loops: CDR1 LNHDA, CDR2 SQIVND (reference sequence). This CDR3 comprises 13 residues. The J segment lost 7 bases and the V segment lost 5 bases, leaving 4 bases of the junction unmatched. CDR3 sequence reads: CASSWTGGSGYTF. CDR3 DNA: TGTGCCAGTAGTTGGACAGGGGGAAGTGGCTACACCTTC. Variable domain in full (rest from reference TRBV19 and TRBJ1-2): DGGITQSPKYLFRKEGQNVTLSCEQNLNHDAMYWYRQDPGQGLRLIYYSQIVNDFQKGDIAEGYSVSREKKESFPLTVTSAQKNPTAFYLCASSWTGGSGYTFGSGTRLTVV.

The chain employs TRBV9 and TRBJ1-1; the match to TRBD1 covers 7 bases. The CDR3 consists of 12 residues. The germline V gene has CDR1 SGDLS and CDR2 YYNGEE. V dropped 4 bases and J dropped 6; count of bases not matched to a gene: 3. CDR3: CASSRGTAEAFF. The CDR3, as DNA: TGTGCCAGCAGCCGCGGGACAGCTGAAGCTTTCTTT. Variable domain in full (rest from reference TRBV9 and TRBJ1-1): DSGVTQTPKHLITATGQRVTLRCSPRSGDLSVYWYQQSLDQGLQFLIQYYNGEERAKGNILERFSAQQFPDLHSELNLSSLELGDSALYFCASSRGTAEAFFGQGTRLTVV.

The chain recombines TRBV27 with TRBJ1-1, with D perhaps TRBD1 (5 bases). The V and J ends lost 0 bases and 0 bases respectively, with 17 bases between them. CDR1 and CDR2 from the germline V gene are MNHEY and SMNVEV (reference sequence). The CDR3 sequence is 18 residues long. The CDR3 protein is CASSLSIRGDSLNTEAFF. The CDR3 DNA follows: TGTGCCAGCAGTTTATCGATTCGAGGTGACAGCTTGAACACTGAAGCTTTCTTT.

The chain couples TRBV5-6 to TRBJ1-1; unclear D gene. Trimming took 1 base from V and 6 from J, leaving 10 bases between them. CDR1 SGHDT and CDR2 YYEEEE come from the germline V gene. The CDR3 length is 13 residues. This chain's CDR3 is CASSLSPEAEAFF. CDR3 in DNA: TGTGCCAGCAGCTTGTCCCCCGAGGCTGAAGCTTTCTTT.

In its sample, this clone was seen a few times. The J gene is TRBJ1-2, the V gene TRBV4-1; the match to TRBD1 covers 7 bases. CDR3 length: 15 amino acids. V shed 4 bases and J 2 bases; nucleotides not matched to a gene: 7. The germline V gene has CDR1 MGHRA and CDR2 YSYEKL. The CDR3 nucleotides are TGCGCCAGCAGCCCAGGGGACAGACTAAACTATGGCTACACCTTC. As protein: CASSPGDRLNYGYTF.

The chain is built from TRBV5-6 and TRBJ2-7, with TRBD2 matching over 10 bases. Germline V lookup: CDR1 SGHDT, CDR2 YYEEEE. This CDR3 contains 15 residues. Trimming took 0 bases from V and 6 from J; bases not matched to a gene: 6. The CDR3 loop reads CASSLEQREGAEQYF. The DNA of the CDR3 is TGTGCCAGCAGCTTGGAACAGCGGGAGGGGGCCGAGCAGTACTTC.

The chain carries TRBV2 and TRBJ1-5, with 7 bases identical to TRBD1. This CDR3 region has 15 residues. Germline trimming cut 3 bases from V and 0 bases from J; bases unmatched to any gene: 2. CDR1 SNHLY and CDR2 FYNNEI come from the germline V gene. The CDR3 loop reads CASSDGTVSNQPQHF. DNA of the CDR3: TGTGCCAGCAGTGATGGGACAGTTAGCAATCAGCCCCAGCATTTT.

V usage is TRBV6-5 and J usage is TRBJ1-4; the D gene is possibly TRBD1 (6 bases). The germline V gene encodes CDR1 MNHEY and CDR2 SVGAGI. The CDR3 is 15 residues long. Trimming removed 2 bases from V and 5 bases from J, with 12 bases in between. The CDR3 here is CASSYGQLVNEKLFF. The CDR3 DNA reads TGTGCCAGCAGTTACGGACAGTTGGTAAATGAAAAACTGTTTTTT.

The CDR3 loop is CASSERQADTQYF. CDR3 in DNA: TGTGCCAGCAGCGAAAGACAGGCTGATACGCAGTATTTT. The V call is TRBV7-6, the J call TRBJ2-3; a possible D gene is TRBD1 (6 bases). This CDR3 is 13 amino acids long. Trimming took off 5 bases at V and 6 bases at J, with 12 bases between the two ends. Germline CDR1 SGHVS, CDR2 FNYEAQ.

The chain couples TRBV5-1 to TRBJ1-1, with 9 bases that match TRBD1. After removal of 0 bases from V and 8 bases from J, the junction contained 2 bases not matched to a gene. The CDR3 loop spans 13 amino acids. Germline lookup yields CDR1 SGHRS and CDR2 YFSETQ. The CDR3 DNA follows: TGCGCCAGCAGCTTGGACAGGGGGCGAGAAGCTTTCTTT. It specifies CASSLDRGREAFF.

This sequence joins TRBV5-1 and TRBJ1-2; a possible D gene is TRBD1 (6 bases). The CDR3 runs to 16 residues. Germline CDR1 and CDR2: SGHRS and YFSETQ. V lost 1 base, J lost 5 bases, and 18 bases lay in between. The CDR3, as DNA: TGCGCCAGCAGCTTGACGCCGGCAGGGGATACTTATGGCTACACCTTC. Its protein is CASSLTPAGDTYGYTF.

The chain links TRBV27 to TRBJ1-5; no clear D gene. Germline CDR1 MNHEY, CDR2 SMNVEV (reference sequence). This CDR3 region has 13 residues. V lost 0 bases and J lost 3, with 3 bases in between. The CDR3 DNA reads TGTGCCAGCAGTTTATCCTTCAATCAGCCCCAGCATTTT. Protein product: CASSLSFNQPQHF.

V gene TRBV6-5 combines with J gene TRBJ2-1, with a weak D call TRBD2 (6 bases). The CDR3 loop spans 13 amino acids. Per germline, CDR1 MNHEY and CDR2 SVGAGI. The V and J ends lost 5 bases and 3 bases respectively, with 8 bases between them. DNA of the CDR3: TGTGCCAGCAGTATTAGCGGCTACAATGAGCAGTTCTTC. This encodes CASSISGYNEQFF.

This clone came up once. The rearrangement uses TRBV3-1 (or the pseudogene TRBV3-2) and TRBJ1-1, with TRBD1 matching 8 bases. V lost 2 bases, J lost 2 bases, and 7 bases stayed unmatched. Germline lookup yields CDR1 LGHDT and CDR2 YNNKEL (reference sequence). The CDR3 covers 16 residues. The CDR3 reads CASSQRPDRANTEAFF. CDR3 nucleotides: TGTGCCAGCAGCCAACGCCCGGACAGGGCAAACACTGAAGCTTTCTTT.

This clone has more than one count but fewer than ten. In nucleotides, the CDR3 is TGTGCCAGCAGCCAAGGTAGTGGGACAGGGATGGCACCCCTCCACTTT. This encodes CASSQGSGTGMAPLHF. V gene TRBV14 combines with J gene TRBJ1-6; 9 bases line up with TRBD1. This CDR3 region has 16 residues. V lost 1 base, J lost 11 bases, and 9 bases stayed unmatched. CDR1 and CDR2 (germline): SGHDN, FVKESK. Using reference TRBV14 and TRBJ1-6 for the parts outside the CDR3, the full variable domain is EAGVTQFPSHSVIEKGQTVTLRCDPISGHDNLYWYRRVMGKEIKFLLHFVKESKQDESGMPNNRFLAERTGGTYSTLKVQPAELEDSGVYFCASSQGSGTGMAPLHFGNGTRLTVT.

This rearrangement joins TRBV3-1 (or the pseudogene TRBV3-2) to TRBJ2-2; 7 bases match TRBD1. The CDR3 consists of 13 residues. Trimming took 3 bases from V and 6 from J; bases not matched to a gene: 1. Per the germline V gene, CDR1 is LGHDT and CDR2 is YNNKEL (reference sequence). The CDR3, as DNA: TGTGCCAGCAGCCAGCAGGGGGCCGGGGAGCTGTTTTTT. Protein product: CASSQQGAGELFF.

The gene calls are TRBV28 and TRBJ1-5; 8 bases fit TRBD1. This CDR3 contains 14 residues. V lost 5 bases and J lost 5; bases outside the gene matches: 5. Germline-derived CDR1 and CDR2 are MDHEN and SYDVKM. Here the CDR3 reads CASSGQGDHQPQHF. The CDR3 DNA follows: TGTGCCAGCAGTGGACAGGGAGATCATCAGCCCCAGCATTTT.

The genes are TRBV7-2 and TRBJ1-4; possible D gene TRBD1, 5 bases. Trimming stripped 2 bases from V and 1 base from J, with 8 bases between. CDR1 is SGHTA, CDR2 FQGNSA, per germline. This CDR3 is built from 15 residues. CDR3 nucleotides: TGTGCCAGCAGCTTACAGGGAGGAACTAATGAAAAACTGTTTTTT. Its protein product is CASSLQGGTNEKLFF.

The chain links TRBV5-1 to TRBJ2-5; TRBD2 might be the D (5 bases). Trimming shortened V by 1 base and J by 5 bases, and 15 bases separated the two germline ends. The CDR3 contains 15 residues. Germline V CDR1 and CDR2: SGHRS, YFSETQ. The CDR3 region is CASSLMVSEEETQYF. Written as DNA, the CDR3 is TGCGCCAGCAGCTTGATGGTTAGCGAAGAGGAGACCCAGTACTTC.

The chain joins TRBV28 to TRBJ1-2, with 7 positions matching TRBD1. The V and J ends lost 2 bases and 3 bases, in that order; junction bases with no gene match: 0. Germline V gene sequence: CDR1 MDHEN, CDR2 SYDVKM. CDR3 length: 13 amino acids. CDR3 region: CASSLTGDYGYTF. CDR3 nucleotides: TGTGCCAGCAGTTTAACAGGGGACTATGGCTACACCTTC.

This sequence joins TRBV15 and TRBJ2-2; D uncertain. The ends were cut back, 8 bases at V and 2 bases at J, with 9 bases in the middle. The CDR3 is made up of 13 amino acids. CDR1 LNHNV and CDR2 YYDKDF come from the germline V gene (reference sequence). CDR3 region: CATGQTNTGELFF. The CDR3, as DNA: TGTGCCACCGGCCAGACTAACACCGGGGAGCTGTTTTTT.

The CDR3 protein is CASSSPPGQGSKIQYF. The CDR3 DNA follows: TGTGCCAGTAGTAGCCCACCGGGACAGGGATCTAAAATTCAGTACTTC. The chain has TRBV19 and TRBJ2-4; the match to TRBD1 covers 9 bases. The trim removed 4 bases at V and 10 bases at J, leaving 14 bases unmatched. The V gene's germline CDR1 is LNHDA and CDR2 SQIVND (reference sequence). The CDR3 is 16 residues long.

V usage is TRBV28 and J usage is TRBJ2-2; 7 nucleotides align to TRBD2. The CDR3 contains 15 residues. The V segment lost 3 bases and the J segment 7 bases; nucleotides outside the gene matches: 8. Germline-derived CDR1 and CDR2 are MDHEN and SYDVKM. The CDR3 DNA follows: TGTGCCAGCAGTTTCGGCGGGAGCTCAGTCGGGGAGCTGTTTTTT. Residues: CASSFGGSSVGELFF.